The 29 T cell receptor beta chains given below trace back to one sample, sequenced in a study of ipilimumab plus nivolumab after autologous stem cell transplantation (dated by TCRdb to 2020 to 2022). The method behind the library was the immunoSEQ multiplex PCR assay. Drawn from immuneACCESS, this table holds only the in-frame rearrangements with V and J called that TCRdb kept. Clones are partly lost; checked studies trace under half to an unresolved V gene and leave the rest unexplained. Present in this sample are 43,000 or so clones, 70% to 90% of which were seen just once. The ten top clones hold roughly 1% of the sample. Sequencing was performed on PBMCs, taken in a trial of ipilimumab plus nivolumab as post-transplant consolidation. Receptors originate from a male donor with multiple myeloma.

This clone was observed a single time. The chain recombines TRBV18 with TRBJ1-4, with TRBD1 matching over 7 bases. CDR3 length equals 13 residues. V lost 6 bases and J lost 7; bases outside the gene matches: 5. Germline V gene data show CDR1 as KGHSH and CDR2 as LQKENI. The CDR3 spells CASSPRGGEKLFF. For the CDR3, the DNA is TGTGCCAGCTCCCCCAGGGGGGGTGAAAAACTGTTTTTT. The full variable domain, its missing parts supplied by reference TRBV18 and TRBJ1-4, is NAGVMQNPRHLVRRRGQEARLRCSPMKGHSHVYWYRQLPEEGLKFMVYLQKENIIDESGMPKERFSAEFPKEGPSILRIQQVVRGDSAAYFCASSPRGGEKLFFGSGTQLSVL.

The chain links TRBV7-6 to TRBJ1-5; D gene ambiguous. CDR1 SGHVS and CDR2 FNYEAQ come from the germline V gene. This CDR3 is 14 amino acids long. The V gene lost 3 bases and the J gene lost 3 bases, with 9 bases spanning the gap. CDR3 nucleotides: TGTGCCAGCAGCTTTGCAGGCCTCAATCAGCCCCAGCATTTT. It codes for CASSFAGLNQPQHF.

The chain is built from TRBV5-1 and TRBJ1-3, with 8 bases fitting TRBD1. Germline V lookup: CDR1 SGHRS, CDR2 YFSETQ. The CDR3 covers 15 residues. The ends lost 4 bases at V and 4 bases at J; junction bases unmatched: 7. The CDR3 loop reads CASSLGQGLGNTIYF. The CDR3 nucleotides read TGCGCCAGCAGCCTAGGACAGGGCTTAGGAAACACCATATATTTT.

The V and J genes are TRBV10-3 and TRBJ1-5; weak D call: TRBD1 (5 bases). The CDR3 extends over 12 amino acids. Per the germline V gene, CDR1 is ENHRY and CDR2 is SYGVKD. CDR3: CAAAGTLQPQHF. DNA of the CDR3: TGTGCGGCGGCTGGGACCCTTCAGCCCCAGCATTTT.

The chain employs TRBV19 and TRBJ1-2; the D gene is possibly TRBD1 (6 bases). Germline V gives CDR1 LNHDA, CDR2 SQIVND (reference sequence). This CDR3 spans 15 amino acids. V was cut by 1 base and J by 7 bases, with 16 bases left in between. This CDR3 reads CASSIAGALLRGYTF. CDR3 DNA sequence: TGTGCCAGTAGTATAGCAGGGGCCCTCCTCCGTGGCTACACCTTC.

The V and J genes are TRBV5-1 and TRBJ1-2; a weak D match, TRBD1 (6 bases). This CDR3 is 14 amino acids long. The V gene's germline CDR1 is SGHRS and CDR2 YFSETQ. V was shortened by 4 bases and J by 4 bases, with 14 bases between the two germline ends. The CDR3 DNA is TGCGCCAGCAGCCCCGGGACATACAGCTATGGCTACACCTTC. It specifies CASSPGTYSYGYTF.

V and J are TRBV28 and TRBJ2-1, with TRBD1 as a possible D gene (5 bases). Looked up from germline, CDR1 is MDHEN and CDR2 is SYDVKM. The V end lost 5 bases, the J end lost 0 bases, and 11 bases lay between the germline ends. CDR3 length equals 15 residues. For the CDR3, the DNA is TGTGCCAGCAGTAGGACACTTGACTCCTACAATGAGCAGTTCTTC. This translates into CASSRTLDSYNEQFF.

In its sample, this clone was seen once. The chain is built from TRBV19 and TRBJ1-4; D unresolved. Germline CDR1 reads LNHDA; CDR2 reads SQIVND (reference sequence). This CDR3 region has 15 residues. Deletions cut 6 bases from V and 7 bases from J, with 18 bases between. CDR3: CASSRGRDSGEKLFF. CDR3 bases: TGTGCCAGTAGCCGCGGAAGGGATTCGGGTGAAAAACTGTTTTTT.

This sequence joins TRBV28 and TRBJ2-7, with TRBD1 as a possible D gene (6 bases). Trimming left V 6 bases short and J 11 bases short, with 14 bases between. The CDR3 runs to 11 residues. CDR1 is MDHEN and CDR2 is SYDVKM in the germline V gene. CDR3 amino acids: CASSQDRSEYF. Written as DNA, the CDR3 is TGTGCCAGCAGCCAAGACAGGTCAGAGTACTTC.

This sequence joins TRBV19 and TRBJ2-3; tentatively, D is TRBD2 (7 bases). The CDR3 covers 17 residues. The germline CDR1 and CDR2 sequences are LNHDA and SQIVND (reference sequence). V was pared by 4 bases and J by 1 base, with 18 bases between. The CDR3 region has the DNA TGTGCCAGTAGTAACCCCCACGGGGGGCGAGGCACAGATACGCAGTATTTT. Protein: CASSNPHGGRGTDTQYF. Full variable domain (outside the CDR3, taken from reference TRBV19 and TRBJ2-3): DGGITQSPKYLFRKEGQNVTLSCEQNLNHDAMYWYRQDPGQGLRLIYYSQIVNDFQKGDIAEGYSVSREKKESFPLTVTSAQKNPTAFYLCASSNPHGGRGTDTQYFGPGTRLTVL.

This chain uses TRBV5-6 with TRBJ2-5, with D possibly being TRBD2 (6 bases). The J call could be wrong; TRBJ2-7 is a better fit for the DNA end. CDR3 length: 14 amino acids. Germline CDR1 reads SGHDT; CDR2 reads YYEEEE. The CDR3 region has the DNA TGTGCCAGCAGCTGGAGGGCAGCCTCCTACGAGCAGTACTTC. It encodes CASSWRAASYEQYF.

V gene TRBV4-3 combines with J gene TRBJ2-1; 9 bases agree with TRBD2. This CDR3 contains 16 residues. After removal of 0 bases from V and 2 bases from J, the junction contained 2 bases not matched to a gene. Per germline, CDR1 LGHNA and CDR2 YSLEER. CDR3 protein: CASSQEVAGAYNEQFF. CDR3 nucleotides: TGCGCCAGCAGCCAAGAGGTAGCGGGGGCCTACAATGAGCAGTTCTTC.

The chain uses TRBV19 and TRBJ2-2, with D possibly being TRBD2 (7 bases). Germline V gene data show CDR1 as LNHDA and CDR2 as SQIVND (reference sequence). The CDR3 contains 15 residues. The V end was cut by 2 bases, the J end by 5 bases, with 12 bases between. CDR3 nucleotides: TGTGCCAGTAGTATATGGCGGGGGCTAACCGGGGAGCTGTTTTTT. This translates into CASSIWRGLTGELFF.

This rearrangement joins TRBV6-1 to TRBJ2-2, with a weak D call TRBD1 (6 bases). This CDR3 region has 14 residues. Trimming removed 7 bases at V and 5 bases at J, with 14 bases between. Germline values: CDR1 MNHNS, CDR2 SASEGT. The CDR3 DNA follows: TGTGCCAGCACAGGACAGCGATTGACCGGGGAGCTGTTTTTT. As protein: CASTGQRLTGELFF.

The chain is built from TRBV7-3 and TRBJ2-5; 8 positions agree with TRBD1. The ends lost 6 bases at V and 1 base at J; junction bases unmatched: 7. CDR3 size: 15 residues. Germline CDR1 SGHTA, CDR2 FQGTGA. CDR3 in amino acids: CASRRSGQGQETQYF. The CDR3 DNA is TGTGCCAGCAGGAGAAGCGGACAGGGCCAAGAGACCCAGTACTTC.

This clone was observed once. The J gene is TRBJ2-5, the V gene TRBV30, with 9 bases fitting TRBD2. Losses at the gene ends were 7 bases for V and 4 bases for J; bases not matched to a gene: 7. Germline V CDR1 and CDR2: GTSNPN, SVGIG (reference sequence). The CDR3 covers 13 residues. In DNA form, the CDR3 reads TGTGCCTCCTCGGGACTAGCAAGAGAGACCCAGTACTTC. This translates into CASSGLARETQYF.

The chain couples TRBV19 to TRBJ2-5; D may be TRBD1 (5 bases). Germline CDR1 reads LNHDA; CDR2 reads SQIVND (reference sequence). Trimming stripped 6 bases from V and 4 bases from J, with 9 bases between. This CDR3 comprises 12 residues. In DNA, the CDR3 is TGTGCCAGTAGACAGGTGGGAGAGACCCAGTACTTC. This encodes CASRQVGETQYF.

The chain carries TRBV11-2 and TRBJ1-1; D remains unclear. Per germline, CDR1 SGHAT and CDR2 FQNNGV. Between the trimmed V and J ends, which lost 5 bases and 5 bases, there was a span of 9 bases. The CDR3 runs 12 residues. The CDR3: CASSRRVTEAFF. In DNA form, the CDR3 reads TGTGCCAGCAGCCGCCGCGTAACTGAAGCTTTCTTT.

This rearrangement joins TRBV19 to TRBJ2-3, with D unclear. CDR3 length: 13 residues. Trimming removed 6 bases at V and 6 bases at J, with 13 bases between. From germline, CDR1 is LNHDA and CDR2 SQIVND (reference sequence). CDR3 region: CASRDFDLDTQYF. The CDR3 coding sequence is TGTGCCAGTAGAGACTTCGATTTGGATACGCAGTATTTT.

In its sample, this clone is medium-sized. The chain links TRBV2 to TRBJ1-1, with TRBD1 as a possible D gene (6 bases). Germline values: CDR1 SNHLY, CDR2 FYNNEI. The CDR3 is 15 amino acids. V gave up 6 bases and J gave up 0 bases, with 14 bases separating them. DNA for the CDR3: TGTGCCAGCAGAACGACGACAGGAATGAACACTGAAGCTTTCTTT. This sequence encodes CASRTTTGMNTEAFF.

CDR3 DNA: TGTGCCAGCAGCTCCCCGACAGGAATCCTCTATGGCTACACCTTC. Protein sequence: CASSSPTGILYGYTF. The chain uses TRBV7-9 and TRBJ1-2; TRBD1 is a possible D gene (6 bases). CDR1 is SEHNR, CDR2 FQNEAQ, per germline (reference sequence). V was shortened by 4 bases and J by 4 bases, with 16 bases between the two germline ends. The CDR3 length is 15 residues.

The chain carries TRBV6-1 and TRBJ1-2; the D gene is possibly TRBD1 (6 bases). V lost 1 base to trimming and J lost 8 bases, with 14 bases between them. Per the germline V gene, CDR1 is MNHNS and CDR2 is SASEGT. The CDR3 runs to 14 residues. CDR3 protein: CASSEVAQGVGYTF. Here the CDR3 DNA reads TGTGCCAGCAGTGAAGTGGCACAGGGAGTGGGCTACACCTTC.

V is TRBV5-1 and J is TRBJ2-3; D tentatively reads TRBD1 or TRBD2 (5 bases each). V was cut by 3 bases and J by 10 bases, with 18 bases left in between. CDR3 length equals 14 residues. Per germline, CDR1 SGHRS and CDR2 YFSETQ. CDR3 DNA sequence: TGCGCCAGCAGCTCCAACCCTCAACTAGGGGCGCAGTATTTT. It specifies CASSSNPQLGAQYF.

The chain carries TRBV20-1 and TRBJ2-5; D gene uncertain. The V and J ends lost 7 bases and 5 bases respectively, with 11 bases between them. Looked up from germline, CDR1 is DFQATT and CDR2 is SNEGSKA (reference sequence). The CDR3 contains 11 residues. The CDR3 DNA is TGCAGTGTTGAGGTGGTGGAGACCCAGTACTTC. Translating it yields CSVEVVETQYF.

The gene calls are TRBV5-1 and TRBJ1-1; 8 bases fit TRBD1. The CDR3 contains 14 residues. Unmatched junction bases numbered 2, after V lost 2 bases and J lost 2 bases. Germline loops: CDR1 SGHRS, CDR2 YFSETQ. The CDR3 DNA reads TGCGCCAGCAGCTTTGGGACAGGCAACACTGAAGCTTTCTTT. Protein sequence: CASSFGTGNTEAFF. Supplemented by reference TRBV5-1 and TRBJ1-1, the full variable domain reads KAGVTQTPRYLIKTRGQQVTLSCSPISGHRSVSWYQQTPGQGLQFLFEYFSETQRNKGNFPGRFSGRQFSNSRSEMNVSTLELGDSALYLCASSFGTGNTEAFFGQGTRLTVV.

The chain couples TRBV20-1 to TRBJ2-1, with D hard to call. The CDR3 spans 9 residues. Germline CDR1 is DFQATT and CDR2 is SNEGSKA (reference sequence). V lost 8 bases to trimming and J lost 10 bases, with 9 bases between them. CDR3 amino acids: CSTEREQFF. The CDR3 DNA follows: TGCAGTACCGAACGGGAGCAGTTCTTC.

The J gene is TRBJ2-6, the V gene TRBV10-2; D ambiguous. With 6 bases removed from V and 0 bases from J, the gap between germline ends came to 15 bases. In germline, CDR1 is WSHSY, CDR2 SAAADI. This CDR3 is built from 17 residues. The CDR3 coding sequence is TGCGCCAGCAGGCCCCAGCCGGGTATCTCTGGGGCCAACGTCCTGACTTTC. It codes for CASRPQPGISGANVLTF.

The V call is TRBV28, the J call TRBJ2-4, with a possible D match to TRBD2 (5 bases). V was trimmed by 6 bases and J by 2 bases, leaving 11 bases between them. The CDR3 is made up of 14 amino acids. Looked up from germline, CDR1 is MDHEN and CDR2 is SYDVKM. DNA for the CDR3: TGTGCCAGCAGCCTAGGAGGCCCCAAAAACATTCAGTACTTC. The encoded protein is CASSLGGPKNIQYF.

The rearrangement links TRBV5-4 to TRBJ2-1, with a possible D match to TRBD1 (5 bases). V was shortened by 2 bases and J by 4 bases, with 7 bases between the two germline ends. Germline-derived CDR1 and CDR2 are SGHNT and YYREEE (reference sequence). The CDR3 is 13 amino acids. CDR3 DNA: TGTGCCAGCAGCTTACAGGATTACAATGAGCAGTTCTTC. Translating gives CASSLQDYNEQFF.